The present T cell receptor beta chain was sequenced within a study of blood T cells in healthy people across ages. Study-level results: A roughly linear age-dependent decrease characterized TCR beta diversity per million T cells. One million T cells yielded diversity estimates that were considered underestimates.

This clonotype was picked up a small number of times. Its antigen remains unidentified. The V end was cut by 1 base, the J end by 1 base, with 9 bases between. This CDR3 spans 15 amino acids. CDR1 is LGHDT and CDR2 is YNNKEL in the germline V gene (reference sequence). A second PCR, run for roughly 7 to 12 cycles, used a sample-barcoded 5' primer plus a J-beta primer mix. TCRdb analysed the 5' RACE reads with MiXCR anew, one entry per CDR3 protein. The sample has 600,000 to 800,000 distinct CDR3 sequences, approximately 21% seen once; the top ten hold roughly 3.9%. This clonotype originated in a man between 65 and 85 years old in good health. Input material: blood. The V call is TRBV3-1, the J call TRBJ2-3, with D possibly matching TRBD1 (6 bases). The CDR3 coding sequence is TGTGCCAGCAGCCAAGGACAGGCGCGCACAGATACGCAGTATTTT. This gives the protein CASSQGQARTDTQYF.